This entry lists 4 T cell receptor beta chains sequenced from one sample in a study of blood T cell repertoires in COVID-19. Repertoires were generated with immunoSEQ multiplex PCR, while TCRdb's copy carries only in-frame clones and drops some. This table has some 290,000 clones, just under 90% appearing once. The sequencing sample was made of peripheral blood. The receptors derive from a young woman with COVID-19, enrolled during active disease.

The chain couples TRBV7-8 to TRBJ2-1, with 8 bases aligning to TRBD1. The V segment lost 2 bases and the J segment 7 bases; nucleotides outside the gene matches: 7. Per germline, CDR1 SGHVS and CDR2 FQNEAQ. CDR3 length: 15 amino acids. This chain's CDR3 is CASSLRGQGFNEQFF. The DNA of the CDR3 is TGTGCCAGCAGCTTAAGAGGACAGGGATTTAATGAGCAGTTCTTC. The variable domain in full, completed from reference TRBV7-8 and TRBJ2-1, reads GAGVSQSPRYKVAKRGQDVALRCDPISGHVSLFWYQQALGQGPEFLTYFQNEAQLDKSGLPSDRFFAERPEGSVSTLKIQRTQQEDSAVYLCASSLRGQGFNEQFFGPGTRLTVL.

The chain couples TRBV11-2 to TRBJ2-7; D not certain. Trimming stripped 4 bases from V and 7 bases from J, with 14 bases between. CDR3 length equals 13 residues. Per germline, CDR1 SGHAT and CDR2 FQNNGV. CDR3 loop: CASSSGGSGEQYF. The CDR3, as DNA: TGTGCCAGCAGCTCAGGTGGAAGTGGGGAGCAGTACTTC.

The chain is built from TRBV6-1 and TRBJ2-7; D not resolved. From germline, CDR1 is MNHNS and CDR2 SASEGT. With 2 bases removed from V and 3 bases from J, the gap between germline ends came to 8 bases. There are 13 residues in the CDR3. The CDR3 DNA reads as TGTGCCAGCAGTGAAAGACAAGACTACGAGCAGTACTTC. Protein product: CASSERQDYEQYF.

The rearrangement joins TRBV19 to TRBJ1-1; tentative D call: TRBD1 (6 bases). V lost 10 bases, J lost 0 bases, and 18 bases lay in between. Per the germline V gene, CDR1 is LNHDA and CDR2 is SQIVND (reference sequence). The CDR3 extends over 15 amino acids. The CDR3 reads CAIHPRGNMNTEAFF. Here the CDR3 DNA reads TGTGCCATCCATCCAAGGGGGAACATGAACACTGAAGCTTTCTTT.